This T cell receptor (beta chain) was sequenced during a study of blood T cells in healthy people across ages (dated by TCRdb to between 2015 and 2016). Regarding the study in general: In model experiments, roughly one uniquely barcoded TCR beta cDNA molecule per two T cells was captured by template switching. The study measured age-related changes in TCR beta repertoire diversity using deep sequencing normalized with unique cDNA molecular identifiers. The donors were split into four age groups: young (average 16 years), middle-aged (nearly 40), aged (more than 60) and long-lived (under 85). To avoid experimental bias, donors of different ages were distributed randomly across sequencing lanes. For two donors (one aged 18 to 30 and one aged 80 or older), the study analyzed two additional independent replicas of 1 million unique cDNA reads from the same blood draw. The paper as a whole reports these results and caveats: Since profiling was done on bulk unsorted PBMCs, naive and antigen-experienced compartments could not be conclusively compared. Total diversity estimates from one million sequenced T cells were considered lower bounds and underestimates. Observed TCR beta diversity per million T cells fell roughly linearly with age, and a significant reduction was already apparent by age roughly 40. There was a strong correlation between observed TCR beta diversity and the percentage of naive T cells measured by flow cytometry. Compared with the aged group, more naive CD4+ T cells, fewer expanded clones and increased TCR diversity were shown by the long-lived group, suggesting age selection. Because the CMV infection status of the donors was unknown, age-related changes in expanded clonotypes may potentially have been confounded.

This clonotype was detected ten times or more. It lacks a known antigen. Per-base quality was not reported, and no clone a single base away is much larger than it. CDR1 and CDR2 were assigned from the germline V gene as SQVTM and ANQGSEA. At the junction V is shortened by 1 base and J by 7 bases, with 8 bases in between. From cysteine to phenylalanine, the CDR3 is 12 amino acids long. The read is trimmed to its CDR3 DNA, 36 bases read in frame from base 1. The library was built by means of 5' RACE. The sequencer listed for this sample is Illumina HiSeq 2500. A second about 7 to 12 cycle PCR used a sample-barcoded 5' primer and a J-beta primer mix. A unique molecular identifier was introduced onto each TCR beta cDNA molecule by a template-switch 5' adaptor carrying 12 random nucleotides. At least 2.5 million CDR3-containing paired-end reads were obtained from each sample. The Mint cDNA synthesis kit, primed by a TRBC-specific oligonucleotide, was used to synthesize first-strand cDNA from all RNA. Following uracil-DNA glycosylase treatment, all cDNA underwent a first 18-cycle PCR with the universal primers M1SS and BC2_uni_R. The authors processed their data as follows. Normalization of each sample was performed by random selection of 1 million high-quality reads, each carrying a distinct molecular identifier. Instead of being binned into consensus sequences, reads with shared molecular identifiers were discarded. MiTCR, with a Q25 quality threshold and the strictest error-elimination algorithm, was used for CDR3 identification, clonotype clustering and error correction. A nonparametric unseen species model with Euler transformation was used to estimate lower-bound total TCR beta diversity. The raw public reads went through TCRdb reprocessing: fastp at Q25, MiXCR clone calling, in-frame beta chains kept. Rows are unified per CDR3 protein, each entry keeping the most common DNA and genes. The V and J calls were determined by TCRdb, not by the authors. The sample table records roughly 640,000 distinct CDR3 sequences; about 30% of these occur just once. The ten largest clones capture around a sixth of the sample.

The roughly 37 donors, aged about 6 to 100 years, were systemically healthy Caucasian individuals from Russia. Each donor gave ten milliliters of peripheral blood, collected into EDTA-treated Vacutainer tubes. Ficoll-Paque density-gradient centrifugation was used to isolate PBMCs, with at least 7 million per sample. Trizol reagent was used to extract total RNA from the PBMCs, yielding at least 5 micrograms per sample. Naive CD45RAhigh/CD27high T cell percentages were measured by flow cytometry on a PBMC aliquot from every donor. Recombination connected TRBV29-1 to TRBJ2-1; no D gene call is confident. This TCR was recovered from a woman older than 75 in good health. What was sequenced was blood. The DNA sequence is TGCAGCGTTGAAGGCGTACGGAATGAGCAGTTCTTC. It codes for CSVEGVRNEQFF.